Below, 4 T cell receptor beta chains from the same sample are listed, as sequenced in a study of cytomegalovirus exposure and HLA in healthy donors. The study ran its PCR with 60 Vbeta and 13 Jbeta primers. Only in-frame clones appear in the TCRdb table, and some are missing; sequencing was by immunoSEQ multiplex PCR. The sample has under 200,000 clones, just under 80% seen once. Sequenced sample: PBMCs. These receptors originate from a woman between 40 and 55 years old in good health and CMV-seropositive.

On this clone: The junction differs from germline at one of its ends, possibly a read error. CDR3: CASSLALGGAEQHF. The CDR3 coding sequence is TGTGCCAGCAGCTTAGCACTCGGGGGGGCCGAGCAGCACTTC. The rearrangement links TRBV7-8 to TRBJ2-7; 8 positions agree with TRBD2. Germline V gene lookup returns CDR1 SGHVS and CDR2 FQNEAQ. The CDR3 consists of 14 residues.

The chain joins TRBV21-1 to TRBJ1-1; the table's D call, TRBD1, has no DNA check behind it. TRBV21-1 corresponds to a pseudogene. The CDR3 covers 16 residues. The CDR3: CASSTCGQDVCTEAFF. CDR3 nucleotides: TGTGCCAGCAGCACGTGCGGACAGGATGTTTGCACTGAAGCTTTCTTT.

This sequence joins TRBV5-1 and TRBJ2-3; 7 bases map to TRBD1. Trimming cost V 0 bases and J 5 bases; bases outside gene matches: 9. The CDR3 length is 16 residues. Germline lookup yields CDR1 SGHRS and CDR2 YFSETQ. Here the CDR3 reads CASSLALVGGQDTQYF. The CDR3 DNA reads as TGCGCCAGCAGCTTGGCGTTGGTAGGGGGCCAAGATACGCAGTATTTT.

This sequence joins TRBV10-3 and TRBJ1-1; 7 bases align to TRBD1. The V gene's germline CDR1 is ENHRY and CDR2 SYGVKD. This CDR3 has 14 amino acids. With V trimmed by 4 bases and J by 4 bases, 6 bases remained unmatched. CDR3 region: CAISGQGGGTEAFF. The CDR3 DNA follows: TGTGCCATCAGTGGACAGGGTGGGGGCACTGAAGCTTTCTTT.